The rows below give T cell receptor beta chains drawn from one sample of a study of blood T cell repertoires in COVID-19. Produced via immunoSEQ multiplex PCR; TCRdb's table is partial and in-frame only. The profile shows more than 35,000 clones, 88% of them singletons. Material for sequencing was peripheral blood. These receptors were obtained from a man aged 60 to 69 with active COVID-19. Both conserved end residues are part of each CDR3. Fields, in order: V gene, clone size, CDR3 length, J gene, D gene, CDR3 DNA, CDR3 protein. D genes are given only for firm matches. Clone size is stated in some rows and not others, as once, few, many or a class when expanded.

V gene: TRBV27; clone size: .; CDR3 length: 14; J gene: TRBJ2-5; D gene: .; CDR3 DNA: TGTGCCAGCAGTCCCCAGGGGTCGGGGGAGACCCAGTACTTC; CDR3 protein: CASSPQGSGETQYF
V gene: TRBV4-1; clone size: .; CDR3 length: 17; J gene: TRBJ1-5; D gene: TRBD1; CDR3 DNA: TGCGCCAGCAGCCACCCCGACCAGACAGGGAAGAGTCAGCCCCAGCATTTT; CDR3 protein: CASSHPDQTGKSQPQHF
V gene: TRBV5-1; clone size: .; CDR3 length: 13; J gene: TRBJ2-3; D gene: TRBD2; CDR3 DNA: TGCGCCAGCAGCCTTAGCGGGCGAGATACGCAGTATTTT; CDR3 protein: CASSLSGRDTQYF
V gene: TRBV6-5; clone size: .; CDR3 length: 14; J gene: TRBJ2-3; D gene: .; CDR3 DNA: TGTGCCAGCAGTTACGGGAGGAGGACAGATACGCAGTATTTT; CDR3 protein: CASSYGRRTDTQYF
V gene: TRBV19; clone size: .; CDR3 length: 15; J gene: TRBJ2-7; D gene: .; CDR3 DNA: TGTGCCAGTAGTATAAACCGGGACACTGGCCACGAGCAGTACTTC; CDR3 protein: CASSINRDTGHEQYF
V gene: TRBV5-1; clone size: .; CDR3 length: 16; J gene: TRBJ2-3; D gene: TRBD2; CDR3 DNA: TGCGCCAGCAGCTTGGAGGGACTAGCGGGCTCAGATACGCAGTATTTT; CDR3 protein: CASSLEGLAGSDTQYF
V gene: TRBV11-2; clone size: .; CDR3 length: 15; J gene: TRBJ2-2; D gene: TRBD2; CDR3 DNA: TGTGCCAGCAGCTCCCGGACTAGCGGGATTGAGGAGCTGTTTTTT; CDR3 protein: CASSSRTSGIEELFF
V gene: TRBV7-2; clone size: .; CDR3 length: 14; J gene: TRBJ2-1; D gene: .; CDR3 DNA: TGTGCCAGCAGCCGCCCCACTACGCAGAATGAGCAGTTCTTC; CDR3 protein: CASSRPTTQNEQFF
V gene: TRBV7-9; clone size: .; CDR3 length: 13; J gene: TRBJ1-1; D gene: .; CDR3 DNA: TGTGCCAGCAGCTTAGATATGAACACTGAAGCTTTCTTT; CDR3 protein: CASSLDMNTEAFF
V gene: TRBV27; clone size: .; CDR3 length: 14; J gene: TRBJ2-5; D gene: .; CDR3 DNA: TGTGCCAGCAGTCCTGGCTCAGTCCAAGAGACCCAGTACTTC; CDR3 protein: CASSPGSVQETQYF
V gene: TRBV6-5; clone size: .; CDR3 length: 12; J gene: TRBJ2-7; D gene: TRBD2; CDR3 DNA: TGTGCCAGCAGTCAGCGGGGCTACGAGCAGTACTTC; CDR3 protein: CASSQRGYEQYF
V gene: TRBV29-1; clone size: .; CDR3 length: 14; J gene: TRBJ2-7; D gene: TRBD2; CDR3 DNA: TGCAGCGCAATCTTAGGGACTAGTCTCAACGAGCAGTACTTC; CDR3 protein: CSAILGTSLNEQYF
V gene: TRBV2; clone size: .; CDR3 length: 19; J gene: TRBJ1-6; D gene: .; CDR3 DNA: TGTGCCAGCAGTGAAGAAATGCCAGGGGCGAGCTCCTATAATTCACCCCTCCACTTT; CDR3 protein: CASSEEMPGASSYNSPLHF
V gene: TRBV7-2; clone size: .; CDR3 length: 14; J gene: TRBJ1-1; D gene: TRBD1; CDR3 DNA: TGTGCCAGCAGCTTACTACTAGGGGGCTCTGAAGCTTTCTTT; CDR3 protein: CASSLLLGGSEAFF
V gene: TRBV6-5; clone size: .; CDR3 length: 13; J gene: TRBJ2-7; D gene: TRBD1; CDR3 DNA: TGTGCCAGCAGCCTACCGACAGGGGGCGAGCAGTACTTC; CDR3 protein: CASSLPTGGEQYF
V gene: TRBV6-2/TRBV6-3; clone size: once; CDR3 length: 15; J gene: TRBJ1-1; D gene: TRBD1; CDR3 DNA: TGTGCCAGCAGCCCACCGACAGGGGGCGTCACTGAAGCTTTCTTT; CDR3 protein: CASSPPTGGVTEAFF
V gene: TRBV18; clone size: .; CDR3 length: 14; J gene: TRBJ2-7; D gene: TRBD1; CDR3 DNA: TGTGCCAGCTCACCACGACAGGGAAGTCCCGAGCAGTACTTC; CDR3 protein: CASSPRQGSPEQYF
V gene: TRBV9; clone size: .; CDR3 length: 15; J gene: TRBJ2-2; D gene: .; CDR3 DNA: TGTGCCAGCAGCCCCGTTGGCCCATCGGGCGGGGAGCTGTTTTTT; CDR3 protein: CASSPVGPSGGELFF
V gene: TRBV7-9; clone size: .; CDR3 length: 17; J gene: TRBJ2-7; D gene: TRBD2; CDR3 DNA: TGTGCCAGCAGCGGCGCCGGGACTAGCGGGAGCTACTACGAGCAGTACTTC; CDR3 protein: CASSGAGTSGSYYEQYF
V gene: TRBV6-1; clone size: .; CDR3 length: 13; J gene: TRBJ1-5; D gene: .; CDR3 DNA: TGTGCCAGCAGTGAAGCCTGGGACAAATCCCAGCATTTT; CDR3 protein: CASSEAWDKSQHF
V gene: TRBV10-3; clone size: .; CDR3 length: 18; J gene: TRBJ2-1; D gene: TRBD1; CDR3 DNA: TGTGCCATCAGTGAGTCGAGGGTGGGACAGGGTTATCACAATGAGCAGTTCTTC; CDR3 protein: CAISESRVGQGYHNEQFF
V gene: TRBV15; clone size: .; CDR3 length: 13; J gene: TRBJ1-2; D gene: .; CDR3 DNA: TGTGCCACCAGCAGAGTTGCGGATTGGGGCTACACCTTC; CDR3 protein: CATSRVADWGYTF
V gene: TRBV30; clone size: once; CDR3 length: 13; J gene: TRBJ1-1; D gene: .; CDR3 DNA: TGTGCCTGGAGTGAAAACCGCCGGGTTGAAGCTTTCTTT; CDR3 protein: CAWSENRRVEAFF
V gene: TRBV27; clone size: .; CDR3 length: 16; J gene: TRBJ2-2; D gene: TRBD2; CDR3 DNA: TGTGCCAGCAGCCGTACTAGCGGGAGGATGACCGGGGAGCTGTTTTTT; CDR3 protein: CASSRTSGRMTGELFF
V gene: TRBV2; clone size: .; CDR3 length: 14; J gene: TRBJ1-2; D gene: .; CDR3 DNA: TGTGCCAGCGGAACAGGGTACTTAGGCTATGGCTACACCTTC; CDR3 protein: CASGTGYLGYGYTF
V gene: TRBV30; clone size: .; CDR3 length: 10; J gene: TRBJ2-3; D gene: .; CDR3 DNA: TGTGCAACGGGCACAGATACGCAGTATTTT; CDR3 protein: CATGTDTQYF
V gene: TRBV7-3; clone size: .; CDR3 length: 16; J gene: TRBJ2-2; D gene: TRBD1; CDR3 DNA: TGTGCCAGCAGCTTAGGGGACAGAGGGGACGGCGGGGAGCTGTTTTTT; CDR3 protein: CASSLGDRGDGGELFF
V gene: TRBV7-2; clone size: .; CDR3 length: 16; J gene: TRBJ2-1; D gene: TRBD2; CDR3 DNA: TGTGCCAGCAGCTTAGCGGGGACTAGCGGATACAATGAGCAGTTCTTC; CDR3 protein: CASSLAGTSGYNEQFF
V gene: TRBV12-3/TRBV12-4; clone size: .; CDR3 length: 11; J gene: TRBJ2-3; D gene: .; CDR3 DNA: TGTGCCAGCAGCGCGGGTGATACGCAGTATTTT; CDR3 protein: CASSAGDTQYF
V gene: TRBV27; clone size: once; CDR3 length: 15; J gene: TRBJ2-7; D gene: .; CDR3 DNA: TGTGCCAGCCATACTGCCGTCGCAAGCTCCTACGAGCAGTACTTC; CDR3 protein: CASHTAVASSYEQYF
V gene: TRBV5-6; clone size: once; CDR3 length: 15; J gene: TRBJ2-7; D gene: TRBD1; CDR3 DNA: TGTGCCAGCAGACGTCCGGGGACAGGGGGCCAAGAGCAGTACTTC; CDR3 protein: CASRRPGTGGQEQYF
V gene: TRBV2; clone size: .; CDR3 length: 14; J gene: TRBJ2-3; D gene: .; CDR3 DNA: TGTGCCAGCTCTCCAGGCGGGTCGACAGATACGCAGTATTTT; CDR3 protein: CASSPGGSTDTQYF
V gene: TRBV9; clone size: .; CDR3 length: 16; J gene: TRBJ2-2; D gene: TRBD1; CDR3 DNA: TGTGCCAGCAGCCCACCGGGACAGTTGAGCACCGGGGAGCTGTTTTTT; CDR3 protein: CASSPPGQLSTGELFF
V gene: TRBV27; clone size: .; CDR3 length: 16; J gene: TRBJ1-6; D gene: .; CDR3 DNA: TGTGCCAGCAGTTTTATTGCAGGGCGTCCGAGTTCACCCCTCCACTTT; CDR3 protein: CASSFIAGRPSSPLHF
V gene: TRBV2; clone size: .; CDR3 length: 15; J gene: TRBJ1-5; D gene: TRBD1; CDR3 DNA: TGTGCCAGCAGCTACGGACAGGGCTCTTTGGAGCCCCAGCATTTT; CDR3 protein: CASSYGQGSLEPQHF
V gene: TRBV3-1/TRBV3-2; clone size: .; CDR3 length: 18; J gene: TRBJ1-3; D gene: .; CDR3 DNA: TGTGCCAGCAGCCAAACCGTTGGGGGAGGGTCCTCTGGAAACACCATATATTTT; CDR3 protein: CASSQTVGGGSSGNTIYF
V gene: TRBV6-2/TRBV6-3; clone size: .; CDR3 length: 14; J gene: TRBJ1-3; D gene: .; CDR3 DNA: TGTGCCAGCAGTTACGACAACTCTGGAAACACCATATATTTT; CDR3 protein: CASSYDNSGNTIYF
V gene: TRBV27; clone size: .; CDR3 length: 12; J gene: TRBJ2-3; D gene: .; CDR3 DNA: TGTGCCAGCAGTTTACCTTCCGGGGCGCAGTATTTT; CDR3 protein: CASSLPSGAQYF
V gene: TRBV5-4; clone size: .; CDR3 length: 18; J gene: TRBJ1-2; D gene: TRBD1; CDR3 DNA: TGTGCCAGCAGCCCCCGGGACAGGCGCCAAACTGCTAACTATGGCTACACCTTC; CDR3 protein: CASSPRDRRQTANYGYTF
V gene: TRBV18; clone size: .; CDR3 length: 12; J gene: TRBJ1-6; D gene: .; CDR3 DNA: TGTGCCAGCTCACCAATGGGCTCACCCCTCCACTTT; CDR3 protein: CASSPMGSPLHF
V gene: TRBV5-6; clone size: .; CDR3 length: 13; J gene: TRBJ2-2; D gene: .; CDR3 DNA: TGTGCCAGCAGCTGGACAACTACCGGGGAGCTGTTTTTT; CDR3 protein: CASSWTTTGELFF
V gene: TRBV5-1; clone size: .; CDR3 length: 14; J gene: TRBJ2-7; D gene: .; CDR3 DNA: TGCGCCAGCAGCTTGGCGACTGTCTCCTACGAGCAGTACTTC; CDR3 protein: CASSLATVSYEQYF
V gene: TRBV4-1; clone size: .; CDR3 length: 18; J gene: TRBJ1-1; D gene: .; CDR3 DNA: TGCGCCAGCAGCCAAGGTTTTATGGGGCGTCGCCTGAACACTGAAGCTTTCTTT; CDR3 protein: CASSQGFMGRRLNTEAFF
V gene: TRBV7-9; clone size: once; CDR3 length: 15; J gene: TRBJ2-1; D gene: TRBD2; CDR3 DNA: TGTGCCAGCGTCCCGCCGGGGGGGCTCAACAATGAGCAGTTCTTC; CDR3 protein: CASVPPGGLNNEQFF
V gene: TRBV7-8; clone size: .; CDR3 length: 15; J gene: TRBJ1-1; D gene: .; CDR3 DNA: TGTGCCAGCAGCCCGTTAACCGGGGAGAACACTGAAGCTTTCTTT; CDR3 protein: CASSPLTGENTEAFF
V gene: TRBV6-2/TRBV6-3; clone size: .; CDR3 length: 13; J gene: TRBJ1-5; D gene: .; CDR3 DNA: TGTGCCAGCAGTTACTCGAGGTCTCAGCCCCAGCATTTT; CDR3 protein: CASSYSRSQPQHF
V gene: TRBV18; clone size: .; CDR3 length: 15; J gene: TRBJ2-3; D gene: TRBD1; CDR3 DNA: TGTGCCAGCTCAACTTCAGGGGGCGGGACAGATACGCAGTATTTT; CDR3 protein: CASSTSGGGTDTQYF
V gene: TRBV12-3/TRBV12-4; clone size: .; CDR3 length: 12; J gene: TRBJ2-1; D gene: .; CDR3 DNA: TGTGCCAGCAGTCTAATTCGTGCTGAGCAGTTCTTC; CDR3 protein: CASSLIRAEQFF
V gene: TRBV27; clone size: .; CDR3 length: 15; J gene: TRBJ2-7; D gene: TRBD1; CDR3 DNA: TGTGCCAGCAGCGCACGGACAGGGGGCAGGTACGAGCAGTACTTC; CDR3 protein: CASSARTGGRYEQYF
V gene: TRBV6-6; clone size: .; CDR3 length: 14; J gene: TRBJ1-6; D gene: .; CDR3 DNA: TGTGCCAGCAGTGGGGAGTTTTATAATTCACCCCTCCACTTT; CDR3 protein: CASSGEFYNSPLHF
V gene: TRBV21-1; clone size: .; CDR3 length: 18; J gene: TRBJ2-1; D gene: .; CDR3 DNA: TGTGCCAGCAGCAAAATCCCGGGCAGGGGAAAAGGCTACAATGAGCAGTTCTTC; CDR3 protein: CASSKIPGRGKGYNEQFF
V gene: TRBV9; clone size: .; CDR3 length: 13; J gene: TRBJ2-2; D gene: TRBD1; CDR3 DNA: TGTGCCAGCCAGACAGGGTACACCGGGGAGCTGTTTTTT; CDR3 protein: CASQTGYTGELFF
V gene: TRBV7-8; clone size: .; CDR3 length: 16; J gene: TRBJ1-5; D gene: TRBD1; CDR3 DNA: TGTGCCAGCAGCTTATCCGGGACAGGGGATAATCAGCCCCAGCATTTT; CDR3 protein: CASSLSGTGDNQPQHF
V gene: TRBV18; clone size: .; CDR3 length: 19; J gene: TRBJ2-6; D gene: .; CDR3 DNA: TGTGCCAGCTCACCAAGGTTAGAGCGGTCTAGCTCTGGGGCCAACGTCCTGACTTTC; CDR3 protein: CASSPRLERSSSGANVLTF
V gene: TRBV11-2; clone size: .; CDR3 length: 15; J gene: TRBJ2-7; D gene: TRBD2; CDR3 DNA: TGTGCCAGCAGTTCCGGGGTTGCGGGAGTCTACGAGCAGTACTTC; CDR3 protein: CASSSGVAGVYEQYF
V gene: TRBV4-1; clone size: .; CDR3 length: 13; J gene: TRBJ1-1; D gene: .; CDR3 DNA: TGCGCCAGTAGCGTTAGGGGGGGGACTGAAGCTTTCTTT; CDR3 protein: CASSVRGGTEAFF
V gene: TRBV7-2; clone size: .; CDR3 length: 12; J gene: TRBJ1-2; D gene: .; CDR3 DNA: TGTGCCAGCAGCTTAGGAGGTGATGGCTACACCTTC; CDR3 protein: CASSLGGDGYTF